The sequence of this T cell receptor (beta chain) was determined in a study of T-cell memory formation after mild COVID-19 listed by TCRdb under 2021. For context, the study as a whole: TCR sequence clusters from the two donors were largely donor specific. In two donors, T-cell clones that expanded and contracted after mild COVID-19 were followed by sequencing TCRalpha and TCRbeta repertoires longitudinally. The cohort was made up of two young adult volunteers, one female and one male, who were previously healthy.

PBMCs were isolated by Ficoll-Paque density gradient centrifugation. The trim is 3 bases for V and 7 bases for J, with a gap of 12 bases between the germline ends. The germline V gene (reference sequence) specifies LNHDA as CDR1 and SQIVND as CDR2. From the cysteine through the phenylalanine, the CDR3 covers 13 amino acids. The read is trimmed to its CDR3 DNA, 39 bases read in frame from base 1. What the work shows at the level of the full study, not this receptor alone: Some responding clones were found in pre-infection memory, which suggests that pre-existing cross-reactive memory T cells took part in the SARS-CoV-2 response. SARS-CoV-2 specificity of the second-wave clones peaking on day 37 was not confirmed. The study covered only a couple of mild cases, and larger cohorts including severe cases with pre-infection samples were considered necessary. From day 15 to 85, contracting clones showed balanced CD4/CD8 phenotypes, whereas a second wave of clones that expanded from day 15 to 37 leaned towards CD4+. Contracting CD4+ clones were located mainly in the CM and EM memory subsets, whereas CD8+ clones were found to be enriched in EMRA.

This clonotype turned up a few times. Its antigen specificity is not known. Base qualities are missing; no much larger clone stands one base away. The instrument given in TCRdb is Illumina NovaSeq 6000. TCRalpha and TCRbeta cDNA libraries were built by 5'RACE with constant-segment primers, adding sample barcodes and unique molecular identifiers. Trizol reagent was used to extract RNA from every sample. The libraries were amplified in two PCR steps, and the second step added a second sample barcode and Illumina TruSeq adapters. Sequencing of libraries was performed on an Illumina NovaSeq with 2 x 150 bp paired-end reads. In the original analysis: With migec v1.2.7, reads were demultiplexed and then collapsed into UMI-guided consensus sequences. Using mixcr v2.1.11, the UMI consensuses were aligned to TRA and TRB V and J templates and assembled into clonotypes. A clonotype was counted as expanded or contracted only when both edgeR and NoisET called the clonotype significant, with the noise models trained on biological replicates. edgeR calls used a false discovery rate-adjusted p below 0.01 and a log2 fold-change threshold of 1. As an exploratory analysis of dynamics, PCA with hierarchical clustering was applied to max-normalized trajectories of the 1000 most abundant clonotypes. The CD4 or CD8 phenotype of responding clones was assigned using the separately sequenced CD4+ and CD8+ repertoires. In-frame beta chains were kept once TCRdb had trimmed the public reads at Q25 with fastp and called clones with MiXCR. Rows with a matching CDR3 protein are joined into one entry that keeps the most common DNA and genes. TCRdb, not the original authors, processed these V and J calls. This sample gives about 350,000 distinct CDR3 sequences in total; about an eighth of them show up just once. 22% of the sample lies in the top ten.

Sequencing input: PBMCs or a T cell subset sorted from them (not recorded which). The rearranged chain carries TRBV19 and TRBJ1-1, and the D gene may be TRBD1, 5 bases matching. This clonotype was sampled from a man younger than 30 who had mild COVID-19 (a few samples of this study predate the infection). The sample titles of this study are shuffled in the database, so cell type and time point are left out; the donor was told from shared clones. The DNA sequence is TGTGCCAGTAGTATCCCCGGGGCGGTTGAAGCTTTCTTT. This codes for CASSIPGAVEAFF.